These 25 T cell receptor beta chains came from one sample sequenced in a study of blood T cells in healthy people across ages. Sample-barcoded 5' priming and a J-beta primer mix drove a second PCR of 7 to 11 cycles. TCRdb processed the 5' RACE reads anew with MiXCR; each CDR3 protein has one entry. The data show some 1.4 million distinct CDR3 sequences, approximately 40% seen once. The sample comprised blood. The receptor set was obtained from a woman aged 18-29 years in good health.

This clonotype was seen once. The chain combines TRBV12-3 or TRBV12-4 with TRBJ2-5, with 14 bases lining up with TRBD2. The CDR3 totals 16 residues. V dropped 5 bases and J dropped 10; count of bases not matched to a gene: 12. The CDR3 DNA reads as TGTGCCAGCAGTCGCCGGGGACTAGCGGGAGCCGGTGGCCAGTACTTC. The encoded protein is CASSRRGLAGAGGQYF.

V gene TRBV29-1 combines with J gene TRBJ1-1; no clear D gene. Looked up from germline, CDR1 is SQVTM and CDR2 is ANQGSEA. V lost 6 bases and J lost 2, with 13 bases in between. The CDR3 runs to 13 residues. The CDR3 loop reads CSVTGGFNTEAFF. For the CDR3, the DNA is TGCAGCGTGACGGGAGGATTTAACACTGAAGCTTTCTTT.

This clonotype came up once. The CDR3 nucleotides read TGCAGTGCCCTCGTCGGGACAGGGACGTCCGCTGAAGCTTTCTTT. Amino acids: CSALVGTGTSAEAFF. The V call is TRBV20-1, the J call TRBJ1-1; 9 nucleotides align to TRBD1. Looked up from germline, CDR1 is DFQATT and CDR2 is SNEGSKA (reference sequence). The CDR3 has 15 residues. The trim removed 6 bases at V and 6 bases at J, leaving 14 bases unmatched.

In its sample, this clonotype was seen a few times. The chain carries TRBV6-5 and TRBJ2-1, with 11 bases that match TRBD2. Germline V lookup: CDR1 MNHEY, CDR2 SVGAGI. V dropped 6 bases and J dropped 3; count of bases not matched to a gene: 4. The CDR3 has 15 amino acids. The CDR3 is CASRPTSGDYNEQFF. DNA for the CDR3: TGTGCCAGCAGACCGACTAGCGGGGACTACAATGAGCAGTTCTTC.

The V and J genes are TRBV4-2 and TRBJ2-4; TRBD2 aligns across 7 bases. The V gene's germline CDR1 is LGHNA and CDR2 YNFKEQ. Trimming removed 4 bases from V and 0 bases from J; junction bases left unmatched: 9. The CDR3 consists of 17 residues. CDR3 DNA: TGTGCCAGCAGCCCGGCCCTCAGCGGGGTAGCCAAAAACATTCAGTACTTC. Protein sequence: CASSPALSGVAKNIQYF.

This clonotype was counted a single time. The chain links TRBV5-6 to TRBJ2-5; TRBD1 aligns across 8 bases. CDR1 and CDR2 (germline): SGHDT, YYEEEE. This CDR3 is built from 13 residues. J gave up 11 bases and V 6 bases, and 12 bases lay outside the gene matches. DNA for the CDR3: TGTGCCAGCAAACGGACAGGGCGGCATGAGCAGTACTTC. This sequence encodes CASKRTGRHEQYF.

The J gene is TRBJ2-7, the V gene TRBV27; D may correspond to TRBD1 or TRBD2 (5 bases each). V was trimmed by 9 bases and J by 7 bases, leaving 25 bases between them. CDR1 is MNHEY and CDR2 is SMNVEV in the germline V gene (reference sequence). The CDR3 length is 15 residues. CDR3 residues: CASSHYGTQYREQYV. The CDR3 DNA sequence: TGTGCCAGTAGTCATTACGGGACCCAGTATAGGGAGCAGTACGTC.

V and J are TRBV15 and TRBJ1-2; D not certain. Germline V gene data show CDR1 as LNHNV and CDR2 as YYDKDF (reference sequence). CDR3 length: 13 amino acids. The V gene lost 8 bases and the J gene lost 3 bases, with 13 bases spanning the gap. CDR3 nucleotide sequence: TGTGCCACCCGGGGTCGGTTTGACTATGGCTACACCTTC. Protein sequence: CATRGRFDYGYTF.

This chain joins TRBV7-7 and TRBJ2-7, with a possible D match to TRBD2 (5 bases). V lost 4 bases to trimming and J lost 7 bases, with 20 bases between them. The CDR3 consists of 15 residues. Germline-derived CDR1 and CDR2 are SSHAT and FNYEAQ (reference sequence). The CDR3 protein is CASSSGLSENNEQYF. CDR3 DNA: TGTGCCAGCAGCTCCGGACTCTCGGAAAACAATGAGCAGTACTTC.

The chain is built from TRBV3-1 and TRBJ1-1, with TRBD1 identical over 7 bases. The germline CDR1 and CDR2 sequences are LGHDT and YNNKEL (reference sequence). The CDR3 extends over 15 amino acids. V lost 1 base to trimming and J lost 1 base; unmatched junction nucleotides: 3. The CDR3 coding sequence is TGTGCCAGCAGCCAAGGGACAGGTTCGAACACTGAAGCTTTCTTT. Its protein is CASSQGTGSNTEAFF.

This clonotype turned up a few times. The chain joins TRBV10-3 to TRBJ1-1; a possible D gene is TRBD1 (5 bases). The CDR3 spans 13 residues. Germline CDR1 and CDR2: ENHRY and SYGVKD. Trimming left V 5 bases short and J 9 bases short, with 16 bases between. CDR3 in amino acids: CAISPTGVVKAFF. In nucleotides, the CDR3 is TGTGCCATCAGTCCCACGGGGGTTGTAAAAGCTTTCTTT.

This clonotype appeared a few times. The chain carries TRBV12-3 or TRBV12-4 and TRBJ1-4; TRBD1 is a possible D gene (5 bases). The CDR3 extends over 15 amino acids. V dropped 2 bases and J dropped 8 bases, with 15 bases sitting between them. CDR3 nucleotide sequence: TGTGCCAGCAGTTTATCGGGGACCGGAGGCGAAAAACTGTTTTTT. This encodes CASSLSGTGGEKLFF.

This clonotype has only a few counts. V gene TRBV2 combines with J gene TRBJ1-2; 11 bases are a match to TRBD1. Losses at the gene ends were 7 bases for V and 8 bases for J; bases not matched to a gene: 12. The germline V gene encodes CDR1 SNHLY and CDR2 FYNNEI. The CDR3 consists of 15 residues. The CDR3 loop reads CASKMGQGDLWGYTF. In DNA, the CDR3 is TGTGCCAGCAAAATGGGACAGGGGGATCTCTGGGGCTACACCTTC.

DNA of the CDR3: TGCAGTGCTAGGGGACTAGCGGGAACCTCCTACAATGAGCAGTTCTTC. It yields the protein CSARGLAGTSYNEQFF. The V and J genes are TRBV20-1 and TRBJ2-1; 13 bases match TRBD2. The CDR3 runs 16 residues. Germline V gene lookup returns CDR1 DFQATT and CDR2 SNEGSKA (reference sequence). Germline trimming cut 3 bases from V and 0 bases from J; bases unmatched to any gene: 2.

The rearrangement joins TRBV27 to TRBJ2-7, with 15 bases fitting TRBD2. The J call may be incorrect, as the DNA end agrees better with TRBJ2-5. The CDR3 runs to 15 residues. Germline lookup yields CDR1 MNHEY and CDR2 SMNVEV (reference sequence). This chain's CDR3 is CASSPGLAGGGTQYF. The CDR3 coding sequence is TGTGCCAGCAGTCCGGGACTAGCGGGAGGAGGGACCCAGTACTTC.

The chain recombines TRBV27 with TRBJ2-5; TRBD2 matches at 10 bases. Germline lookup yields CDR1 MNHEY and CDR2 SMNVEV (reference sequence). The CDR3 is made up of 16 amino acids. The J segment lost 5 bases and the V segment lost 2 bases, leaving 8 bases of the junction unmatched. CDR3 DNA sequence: TGTGCCAGCAGTTTAAGGCTAGCGGGGGCGGCGGAGACCCAGTACTTC. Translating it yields CASSLRLAGAAETQYF.

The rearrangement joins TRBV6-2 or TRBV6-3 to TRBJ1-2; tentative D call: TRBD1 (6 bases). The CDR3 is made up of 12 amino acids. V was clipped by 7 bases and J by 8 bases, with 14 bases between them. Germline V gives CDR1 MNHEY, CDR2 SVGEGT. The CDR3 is CASTISRGGYTF. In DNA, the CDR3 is TGTGCCAGCACCATCAGCAGGGGCGGCTACACCTTC.

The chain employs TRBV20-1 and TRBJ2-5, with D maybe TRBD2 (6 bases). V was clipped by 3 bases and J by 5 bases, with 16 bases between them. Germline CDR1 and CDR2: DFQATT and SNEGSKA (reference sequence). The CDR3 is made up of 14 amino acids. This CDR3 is CSASGGTGLETQYF. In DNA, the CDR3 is TGCAGTGCTAGTGGGGGGACCGGGTTGGAGACCCAGTACTTC.

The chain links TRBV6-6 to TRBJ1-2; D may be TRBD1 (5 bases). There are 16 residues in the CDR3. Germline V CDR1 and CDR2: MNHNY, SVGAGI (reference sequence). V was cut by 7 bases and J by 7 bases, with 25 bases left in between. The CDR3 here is CASNIARGRGMGGYTF. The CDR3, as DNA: TGTGCCAGCAACATCGCGCGCGGTCGGGGCATGGGTGGCTACACCTTC.

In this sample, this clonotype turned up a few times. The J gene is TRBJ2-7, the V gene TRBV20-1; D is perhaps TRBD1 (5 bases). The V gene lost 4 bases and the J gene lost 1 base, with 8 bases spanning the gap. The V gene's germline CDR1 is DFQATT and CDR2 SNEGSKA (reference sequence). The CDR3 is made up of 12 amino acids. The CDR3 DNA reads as TGCAGTGCTACCAGACAGTCCTACGAGCAGTACTTC. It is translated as CSATRQSYEQYF.

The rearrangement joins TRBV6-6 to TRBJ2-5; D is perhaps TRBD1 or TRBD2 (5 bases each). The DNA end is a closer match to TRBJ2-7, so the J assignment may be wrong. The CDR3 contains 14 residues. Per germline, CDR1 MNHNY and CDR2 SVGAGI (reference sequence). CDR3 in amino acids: CASSPGTATPEQYF. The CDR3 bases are TGTGCCAGCAGTCCAGGGACCGCTACCCCCGAGCAGTACTTC.

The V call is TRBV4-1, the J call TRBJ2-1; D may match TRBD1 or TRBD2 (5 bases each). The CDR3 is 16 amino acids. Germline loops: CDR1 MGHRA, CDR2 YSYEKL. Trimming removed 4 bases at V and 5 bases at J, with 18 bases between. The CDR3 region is CASSPDDLGTDNEQFF. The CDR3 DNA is TGCGCCAGCAGCCCAGACGACTTAGGGACGGACAATGAGCAGTTCTTC.

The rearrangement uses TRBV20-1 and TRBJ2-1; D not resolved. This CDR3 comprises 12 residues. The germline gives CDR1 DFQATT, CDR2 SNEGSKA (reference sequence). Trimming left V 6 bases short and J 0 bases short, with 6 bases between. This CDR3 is CSAHPSYNEQFF. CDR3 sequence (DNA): TGCAGTGCCCACCCCTCCTACAATGAGCAGTTCTTC.

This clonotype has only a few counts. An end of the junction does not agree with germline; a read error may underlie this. Written as DNA, the CDR3 is TGCAGTGCTGGGGACTCCGACAATGAGCGGTTCTTC. It specifies CSAGDSDNERFF. The rearrangement uses TRBV20-1 and TRBJ2-1; TRBD2 might be the D (6 bases). Germline CDR1 and CDR2: DFQATT and SNEGSKA (reference sequence). The CDR3 consists of 12 residues.

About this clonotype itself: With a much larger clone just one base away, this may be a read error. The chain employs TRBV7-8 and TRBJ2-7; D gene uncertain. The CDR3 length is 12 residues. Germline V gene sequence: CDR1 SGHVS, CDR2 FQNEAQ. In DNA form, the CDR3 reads TGTGCCAACAGCACCCCGGGCTACGAGCAGTACTTC. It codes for CANSTPGYEQYF.